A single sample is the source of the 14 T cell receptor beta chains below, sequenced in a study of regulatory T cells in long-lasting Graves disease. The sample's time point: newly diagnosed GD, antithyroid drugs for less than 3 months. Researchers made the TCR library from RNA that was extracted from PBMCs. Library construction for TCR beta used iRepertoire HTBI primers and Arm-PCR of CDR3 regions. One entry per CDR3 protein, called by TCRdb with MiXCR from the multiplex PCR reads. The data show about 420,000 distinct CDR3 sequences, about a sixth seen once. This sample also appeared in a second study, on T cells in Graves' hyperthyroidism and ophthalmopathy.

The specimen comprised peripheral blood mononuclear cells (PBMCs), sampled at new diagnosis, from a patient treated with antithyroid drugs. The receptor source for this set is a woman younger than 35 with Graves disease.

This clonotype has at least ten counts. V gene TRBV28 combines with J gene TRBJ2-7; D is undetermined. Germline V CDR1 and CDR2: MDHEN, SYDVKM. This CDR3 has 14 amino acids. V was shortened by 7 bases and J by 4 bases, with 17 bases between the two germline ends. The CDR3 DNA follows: TGTGCCAGCACTATGGCAGAATTAAGTTACGAGCAGTACTTC. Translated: CASTMAELSYEQYF.

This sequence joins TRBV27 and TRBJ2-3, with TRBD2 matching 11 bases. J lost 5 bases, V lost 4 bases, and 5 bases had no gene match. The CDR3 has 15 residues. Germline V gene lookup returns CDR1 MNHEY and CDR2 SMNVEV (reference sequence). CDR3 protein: CASSYTSGRRDTQYF. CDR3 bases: TGTGCCAGCAGTTACACTAGCGGGAGAAGAGATACGCAGTATTTT.

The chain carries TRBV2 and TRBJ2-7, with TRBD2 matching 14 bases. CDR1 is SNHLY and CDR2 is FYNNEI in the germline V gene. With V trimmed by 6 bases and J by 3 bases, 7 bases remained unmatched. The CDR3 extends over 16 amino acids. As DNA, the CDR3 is TGTGCCAGCAGCCAAGCAGGGACTAGCGGGAGCTACGAGCAGTACTTC. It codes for CASSQAGTSGSYEQYF. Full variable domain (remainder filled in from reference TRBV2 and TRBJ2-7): EPEVTQTPSHQVTQMGQEVILRCVPISNHLYFYWYRQILGQKVEFLVSFYNNEISEKSEIFDDQFSVERPDGSNFTLKIRSTKLEDSAMYFCASSQAGTSGSYEQYFGPGTRLTVT.

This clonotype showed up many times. The CDR3 sequence is CASSSQSGRIGYEQYF. The CDR3, as DNA: TGTGCCAGCAGTTCCCAAAGCGGGAGGATAGGGTACGAGCAGTACTTC. The genes are TRBV2 and TRBJ2-7, with 9 bases lining up with TRBD2. From germline, CDR1 is SNHLY and CDR2 FYNNEI. This CDR3 contains 16 residues. J lost 4 bases, V lost 5 bases, and 12 bases had no gene match.

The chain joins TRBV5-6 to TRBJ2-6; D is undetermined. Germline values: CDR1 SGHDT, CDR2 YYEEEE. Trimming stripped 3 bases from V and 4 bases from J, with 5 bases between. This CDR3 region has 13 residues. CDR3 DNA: TGTGCCAGCAGCTCGAGGGGGGCCAACGTCCTGACTTTC. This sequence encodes CASSSRGANVLTF.

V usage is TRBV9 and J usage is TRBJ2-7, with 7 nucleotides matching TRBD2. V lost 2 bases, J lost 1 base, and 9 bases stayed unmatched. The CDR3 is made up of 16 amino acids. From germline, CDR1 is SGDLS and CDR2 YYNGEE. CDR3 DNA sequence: TGTGCCAGCAGCGTGGAGGCGACGGGAGGATCCTACGAGCAGTACTTC. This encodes CASSVEATGGSYEQYF.

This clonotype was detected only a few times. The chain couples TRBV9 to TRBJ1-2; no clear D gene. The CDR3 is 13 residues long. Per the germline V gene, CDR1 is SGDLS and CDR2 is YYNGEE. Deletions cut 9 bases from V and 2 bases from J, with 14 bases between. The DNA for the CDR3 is TGTGCCACCTCGGGAGGTGGGAACTATGGCTACACCTTC. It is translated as CATSGGGNYGYTF.

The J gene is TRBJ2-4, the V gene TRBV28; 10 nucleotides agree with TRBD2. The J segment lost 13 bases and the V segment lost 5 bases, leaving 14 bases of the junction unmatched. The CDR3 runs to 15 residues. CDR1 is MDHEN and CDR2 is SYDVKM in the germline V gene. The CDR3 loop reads CASSHRAGGSNEQYF. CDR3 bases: TGTGCCAGCAGTCACAGAGCGGGAGGGAGCAATGAGCAGTACTTC.

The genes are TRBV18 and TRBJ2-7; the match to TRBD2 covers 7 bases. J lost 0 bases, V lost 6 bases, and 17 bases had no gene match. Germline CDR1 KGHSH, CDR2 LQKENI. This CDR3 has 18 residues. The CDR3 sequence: CASSLKLGWREYSYEQYF. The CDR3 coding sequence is TGTGCCAGCTCCCTAAAACTGGGGTGGCGGGAGTACTCCTACGAGCAGTACTTC.

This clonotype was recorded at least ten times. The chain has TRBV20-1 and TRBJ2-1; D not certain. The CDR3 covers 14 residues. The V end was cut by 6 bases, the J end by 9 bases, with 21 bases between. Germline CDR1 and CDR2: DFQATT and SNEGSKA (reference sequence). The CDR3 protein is CSALRTSSLGEQFF. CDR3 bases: TGCAGTGCATTAAGAACGTCGTCCTTAGGTGAGCAGTTCTTC.

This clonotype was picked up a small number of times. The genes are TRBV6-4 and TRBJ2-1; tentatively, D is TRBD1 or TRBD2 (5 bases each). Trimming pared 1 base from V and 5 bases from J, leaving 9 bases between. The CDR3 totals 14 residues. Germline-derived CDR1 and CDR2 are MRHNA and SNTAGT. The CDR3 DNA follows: TGTGCCAGCAGTGACTGGGACGGAAACAATGAGCAGTTCTTC. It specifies CASSDWDGNNEQFF.

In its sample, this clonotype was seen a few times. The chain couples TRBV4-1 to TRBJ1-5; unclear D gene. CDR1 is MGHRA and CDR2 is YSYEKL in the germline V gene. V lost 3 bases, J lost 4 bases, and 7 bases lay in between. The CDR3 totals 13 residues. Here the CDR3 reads CASSHAENQPQHF. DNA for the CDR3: TGCGCCAGCAGCCATGCGGAGAATCAGCCCCAGCATTTT.

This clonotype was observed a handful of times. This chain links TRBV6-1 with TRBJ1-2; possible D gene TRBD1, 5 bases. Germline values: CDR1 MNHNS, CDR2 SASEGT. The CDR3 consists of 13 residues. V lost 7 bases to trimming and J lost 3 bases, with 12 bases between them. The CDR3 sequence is CASKPGWDYGYTF. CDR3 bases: TGTGCCAGCAAGCCAGGGTGGGACTATGGCTACACCTTC.

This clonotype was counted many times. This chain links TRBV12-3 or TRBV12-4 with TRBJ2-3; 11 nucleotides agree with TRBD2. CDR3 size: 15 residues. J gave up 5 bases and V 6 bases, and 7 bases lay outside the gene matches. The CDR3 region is CASRDLAGGVDTQYF. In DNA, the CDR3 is TGTGCCAGCAGAGATCTAGCGGGAGGTGTAGATACGCAGTATTTT.